A selection of T cell receptor beta chains follows, all from one sample in a study of blood T cell repertoires in COVID-19. Data came from immunoSEQ multiplex PCR; TCRdb stores just in-frame clones and leaves some out. This sample has 85,000 or so clones, with 86% found just once. The sequenced material came from peripheral blood. The receptors here all came from a man in his fifties or sixties with active or convalescent COVID-19. The CDR3 runs from the conserved cysteine through the conserved F or W. Clone size is given for some rows only: seen once, a few or many times, or a class if the clone is expanded.

TRBV5-5	TRBJ1-4	14	once	CASSFEATNEKLFF
TRBV19	TRBJ2-1	16	-	CASSQLAGSSYNEQFF
TRBV5-1	TRBJ2-1	17	-	CASSTRTGPLSYNEQFF
TRBV5-6	TRBJ2-1	15	-	CASSLELAGGHEQFF
TRBV7-9	TRBJ2-3	12	-	CASSHKTDTQYF
TRBV29-1	TRBJ2-1	16	-	CSVEDNRSGSYNEQFF
TRBV6-5	TRBJ1-2	13	few	CASSRQFNYGYTF
TRBV6-5	TRBJ2-7	15	-	CASSTNRGRRSEQYF
TRBV10-3	TRBJ2-1	12	-	CAISENNNEQFF
TRBV1	TRBJ2-3	15	once	CTSSQGLGSADTQYF
TRBV9	TRBJ2-3	15	-	CASSVTGWSTDTQYF
TRBV19	TRBJ2-3	12	-	CASGNRGPSQYF
TRBV29-1	TRBJ2-3	14	-	CSGVRQVSTDTQYF
TRBV7-2	TRBJ1-5	14	-	CASSFDRRNQPQHF
TRBV28	TRBJ1-1	11	-	CASIGRKEAFF
TRBV5-1	TRBJ2-3	15	few	CASSPGTSRTDTQYF
TRBV6-5	TRBJ1-2	15	-	CASRDDGGQLYGYTF
TRBV24-1	TRBJ2-1	16	-	CATSVYGGSDYNEQFF
TRBV19	TRBJ2-1	17	-	CASSTPWAGQEYNEQFF
TRBV9	TRBJ2-1	17	-	CASSVGASGRADNEQFF
TRBV28	TRBJ1-6	14	few	CASSTGFWDSPLHF
TRBV19	TRBJ2-5	15	-	CASSRAGTSEETQYF
TRBV10-2	TRBJ2-7	15	-	CASRSAGGWSLEQYF
TRBV30	TRBJ1-6	13	-	CAWSSEGNSPLHF
TRBV19	TRBJ2-1	15	once	CASSSGGTLRTEQFF
TRBV29-1	TRBJ2-5	14	-	CSAHDMDRVETQYF
TRBV7-2	TRBJ2-2	12	-	CASSRDTGELFF
TRBV12-3/TRBV12-4	TRBJ1-3	13	-	CANQGFSGNTIYF
TRBV18	TRBJ2-7	14	-	CASSQGQGVDEQYF
TRBV5-1	TRBJ1-6	17	-	CASSHSGGGRNNSPLHF
TRBV24-1	TRBJ2-7	13	-	CATSEGARDEQYF
TRBV9	TRBJ1-4	14	once	CASSSRDRVEKLFF
TRBV4-3	TRBJ2-3	18	-	CASSQDIQTSGGTDTQYF
TRBV6-9	TRBJ2-5	15	-	CASSYCPSGEETQYF
TRBV10-3	TRBJ1-4	14	-	CAIRKGTANEKLFF
TRBV2	TRBJ2-7	14	-	CASRRTGFSYEQYF
TRBV11-2	TRBJ2-1	15	few	CASSLVRGGGNEQFF
TRBV19	TRBJ1-5	15	-	CATSPRADGNQPQHF
TRBV4-3	TRBJ1-4	14	-	CASSQGGRNEKLFF
TRBV15	TRBJ2-3	15	-	CATSRGQGATDTQYF
TRBV11-2	TRBJ2-7	14	-	CASSSNQGGYEQYF
TRBV11-2	TRBJ1-1	15	-	CASSRETGTNTEAFF
TRBV3-1/TRBV3-2	TRBJ2-3	16	-	CASSQDLRGGQDTQYF
TRBV9	TRBJ2-5	16	once	CASSVGGRRWVETQYF
TRBV4-1	TRBJ2-7	15	-	CASSQAGGSSYEQYF
TRBV4-3	TRBJ2-6	16	few	CASSHATGSGANVLTF
TRBV11-2	TRBJ1-1	14	few	CASSFGEGITEAFF
TRBV5-5	TRBJ1-6	15	-	CASSGIVGAYSPLHF